The present entry profiles one T cell receptor beta chain with its context. Authors' analysis steps: Using reference gene primer amplification, nucleated cell counts were estimated. Generated by immunoSEQ multiplex PCR, the TCRdb table keeps only in-frame clones and is missing some. D and trimming were read from the DNA, whereas the V and J calls and clone size are those reported in that table. The table records under 400,000 clones, almost 90% of them present only once. The CDR3 runs 15 residues. The V gene lost 1 base and the J gene lost 0 bases, with 10 bases spanning the gap. CDR1 and CDR2 (germline): MDHEN, SYDVKM. The data derive from a study of blood T cell repertoires in COVID-19. At the level of the study: COVID-19 samples from acute and convalescent phases originated in the United States, Italy and Spain. Sources were T cells, B-cell-depleted T cells, or PBMCs; the material itself was cDNA or gDNA.

The sequenced sample was peripheral blood. This sequence was found in a man aged 18-30 years with active or convalescent COVID-19. The V and J genes are TRBV28 and TRBJ2-7, with a weak D call TRBD2 (5 bases). The CDR3 DNA reads TGTGCCAGCAGTTTATCGGGGATCAGCTCCTACGAGCAGTACTTC. Translating it yields CASSLSGISSYEQYF.